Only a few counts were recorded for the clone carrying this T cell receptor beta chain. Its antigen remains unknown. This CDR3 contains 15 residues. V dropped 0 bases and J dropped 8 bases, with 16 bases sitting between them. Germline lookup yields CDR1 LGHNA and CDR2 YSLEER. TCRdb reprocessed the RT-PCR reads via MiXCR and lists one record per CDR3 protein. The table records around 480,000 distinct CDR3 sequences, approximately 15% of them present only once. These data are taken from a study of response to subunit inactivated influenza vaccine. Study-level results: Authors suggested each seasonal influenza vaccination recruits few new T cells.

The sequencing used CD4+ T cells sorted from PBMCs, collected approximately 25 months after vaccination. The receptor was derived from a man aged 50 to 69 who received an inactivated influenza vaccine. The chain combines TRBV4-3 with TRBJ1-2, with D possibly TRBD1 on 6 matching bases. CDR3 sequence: CASSQDPGQRDGYTF. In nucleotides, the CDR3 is TGCGCCAGCAGCCAAGACCCCGGACAGAGAGACGGCTACACCTTC.